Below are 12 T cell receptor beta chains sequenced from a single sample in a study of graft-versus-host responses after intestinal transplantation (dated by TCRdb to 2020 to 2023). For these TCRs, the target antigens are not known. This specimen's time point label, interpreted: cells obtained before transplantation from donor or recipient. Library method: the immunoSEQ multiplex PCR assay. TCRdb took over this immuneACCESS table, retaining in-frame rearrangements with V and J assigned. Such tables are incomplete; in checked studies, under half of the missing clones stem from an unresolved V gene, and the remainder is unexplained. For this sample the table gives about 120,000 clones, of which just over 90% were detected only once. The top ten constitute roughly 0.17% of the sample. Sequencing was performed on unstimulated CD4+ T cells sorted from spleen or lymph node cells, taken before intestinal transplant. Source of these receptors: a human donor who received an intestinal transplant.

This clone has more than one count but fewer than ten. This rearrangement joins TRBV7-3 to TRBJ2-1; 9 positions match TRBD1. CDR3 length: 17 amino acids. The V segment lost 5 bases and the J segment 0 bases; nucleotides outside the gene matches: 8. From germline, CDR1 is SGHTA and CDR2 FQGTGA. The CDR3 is CASSPGQGLRSYNEQFF. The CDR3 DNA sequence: TGTGCCAGCAGCCCCGGACAGGGGCTTCGCTCCTACAATGAGCAGTTCTTC.

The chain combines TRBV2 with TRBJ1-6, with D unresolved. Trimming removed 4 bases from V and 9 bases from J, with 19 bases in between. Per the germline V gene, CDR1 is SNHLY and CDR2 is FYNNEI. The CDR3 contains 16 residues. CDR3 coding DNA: TGTGCCAGCAGTGGCGGACTTTCACAATCGCTTTCACCCCTCCACTTT. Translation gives CASSGGLSQSLSPLHF.

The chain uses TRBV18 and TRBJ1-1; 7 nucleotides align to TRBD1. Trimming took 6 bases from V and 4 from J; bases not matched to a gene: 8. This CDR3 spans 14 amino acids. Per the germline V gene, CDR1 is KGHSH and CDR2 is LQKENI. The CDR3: CASSPDRMSTEAFF. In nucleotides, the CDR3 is TGTGCCAGCTCGCCGGACAGGATGTCCACTGAAGCTTTCTTT.

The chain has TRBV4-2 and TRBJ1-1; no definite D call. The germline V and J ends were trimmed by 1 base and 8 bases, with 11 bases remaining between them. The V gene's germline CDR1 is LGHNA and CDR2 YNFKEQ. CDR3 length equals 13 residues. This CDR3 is CASSQVEDSEAFF. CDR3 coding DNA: TGTGCCAGCAGCCAAGTTGAGGATTCGGAAGCTTTCTTT.

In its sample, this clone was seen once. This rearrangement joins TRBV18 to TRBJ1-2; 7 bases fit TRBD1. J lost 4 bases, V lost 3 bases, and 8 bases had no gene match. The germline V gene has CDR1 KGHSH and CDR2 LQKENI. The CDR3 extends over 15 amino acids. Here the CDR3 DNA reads TGTGCCAGCTCACCTCCGGGACAGCTACTCTATGGCTACACCTTC. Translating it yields CASSPPGQLLYGYTF.

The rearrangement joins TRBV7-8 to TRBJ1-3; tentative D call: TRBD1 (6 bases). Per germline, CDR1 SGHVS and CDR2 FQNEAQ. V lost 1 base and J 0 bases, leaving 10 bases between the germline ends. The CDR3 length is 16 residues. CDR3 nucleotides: TGTGCCAGCAGCTTAGTAGGGGGAGACTCTGGAAACACCATATATTTT. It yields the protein CASSLVGGDSGNTIYF. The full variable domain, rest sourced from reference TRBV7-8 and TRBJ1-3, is GAGVSQSPRYKVAKRGQDVALRCDPISGHVSLFWYQQALGQGPEFLTYFQNEAQLDKSGLPSDRFFAERPEGSVSTLKIQRTQQEDSAVYLCASSLVGGDSGNTIYFGEGSWLTVV.

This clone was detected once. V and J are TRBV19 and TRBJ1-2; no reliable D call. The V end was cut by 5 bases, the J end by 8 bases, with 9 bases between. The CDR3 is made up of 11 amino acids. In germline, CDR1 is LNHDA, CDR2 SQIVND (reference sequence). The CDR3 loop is CASSSAGGYTF. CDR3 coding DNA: TGTGCCAGTAGTTCTGCAGGCGGCTACACCTTC.

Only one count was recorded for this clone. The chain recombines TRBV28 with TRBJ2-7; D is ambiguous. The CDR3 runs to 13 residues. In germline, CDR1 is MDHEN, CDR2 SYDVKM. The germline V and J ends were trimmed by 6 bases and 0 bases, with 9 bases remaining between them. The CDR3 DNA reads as TGTGCCAGCAGGCCCCCCAGCTCCTACGAGCAGTACTTC. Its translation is CASRPPSSYEQYF.

For the CDR3, the DNA is TGTGCCAGTAGTATAGGGGACAGAAGCGGCTACACCTTC. This encodes CASSIGDRSGYTF. J is TRBJ1-2 and V is TRBV19; 7 nucleotides align to TRBD1. This CDR3 is 13 amino acids long. V was clipped by 1 base and J by 8 bases; unmatched bases: 4. Germline values: CDR1 LNHDA, CDR2 SQIVND (reference sequence).

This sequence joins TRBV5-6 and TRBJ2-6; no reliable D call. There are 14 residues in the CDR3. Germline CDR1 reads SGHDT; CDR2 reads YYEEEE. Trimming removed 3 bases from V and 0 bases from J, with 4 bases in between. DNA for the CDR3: TGTGCCAGCAGCTCCTACTCTGGGGCCAACGTCCTGACTTTC. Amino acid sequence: CASSSYSGANVLTF.

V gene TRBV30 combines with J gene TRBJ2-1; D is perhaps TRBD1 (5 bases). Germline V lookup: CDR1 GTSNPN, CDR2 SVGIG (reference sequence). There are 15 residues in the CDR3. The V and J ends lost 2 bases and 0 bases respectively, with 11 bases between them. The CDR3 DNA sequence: TGTGCCTGGAGTCTGACTGGGGCCTCCTACAATGAGCAGTTCTTC. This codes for CAWSLTGASYNEQFF.

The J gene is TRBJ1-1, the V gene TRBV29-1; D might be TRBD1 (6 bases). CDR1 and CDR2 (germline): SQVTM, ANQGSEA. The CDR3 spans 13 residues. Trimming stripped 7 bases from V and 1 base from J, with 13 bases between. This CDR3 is CSADRVGNTEAFF. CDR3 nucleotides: TGCAGCGCGGACAGAGTGGGGAACACTGAAGCTTTCTTT.